Presented here are 13 T cell receptor beta chains from one specimen sequenced in a study of T-cell memory formation after mild COVID-19. TCRdb passed the 5' RACE reads through MiXCR, listing each CDR3 protein once. The table lists about 150,000 distinct CDR3 sequences, 13% of them singletons. Sequenced material: PBMCs or a T cell subset sorted from them (not recorded which). These TCRs come from a man younger than 35 who had mild COVID-19 (a few samples of this study predate the infection). Cell type and time point are not known.

This rearrangement joins TRBV10-3 to TRBJ1-6; a weak D match, TRBD1 (6 bases). Germline CDR1 is ENHRY and CDR2 is SYGVKD. The CDR3 is made up of 13 amino acids. V was shortened by 10 bases and J by 10 bases, with 17 bases between the two germline ends. DNA for the CDR3: TGTGCCACAGGGGCAGGGCATCAGTCACCCCTCCACTTT. This encodes CATGAGHQSPLHF.

The chain combines TRBV28 with TRBJ2-3, with TRBD1 identical over 8 bases. Trimming took 6 bases from V and 4 from J; bases not matched to a gene: 9. This CDR3 has 15 amino acids. CDR1 MDHEN and CDR2 SYDVKM come from the germline V gene. Written as DNA, the CDR3 is TGTGCCAGCAGACCCCCCGGGACAGGAGCAGATACGCAGTATTTT. It translates to CASRPPGTGADTQYF.

This clonotype was found many times. The chain carries TRBV7-2 and TRBJ2-1; D perhaps matches TRBD1 (7 bases). CDR1 SGHTA and CDR2 FQGNSA come from the germline V gene. Trimming took 5 bases from V and 6 from J, leaving 20 bases between them. The CDR3 has 16 amino acids. Here the CDR3 reads CASSPWWQGGGNEQFF. CDR3 nucleotide sequence: TGTGCCAGCAGCCCGTGGTGGCAGGGGGGTGGCAATGAGCAGTTCTTC.

The rearrangement links TRBV9 to TRBJ2-5; D may correspond to TRBD1 or TRBD2 (6 bases each). Looked up from germline, CDR1 is SGDLS and CDR2 is YYNGEE. V was shortened by 2 bases and J by 5 bases, with 10 bases between the two germline ends. CDR3 length: 13 amino acids. The DNA for the CDR3 is TGTGCCAGCAGCGTCGGGGGCACGGAGACCCAGTACTTC. This sequence encodes CASSVGGTETQYF. The full variable domain, rest sourced from reference TRBV9 and TRBJ2-5, is DSGVTQTPKHLITATGQRVTLRCSPRSGDLSVYWYQQSLDQGLQFLIQYYNGEERAKGNILERFSAQQFPDLHSELNLSSLELGDSALYFCASSVGGTETQYFGPGTRLLVL.

V usage is TRBV6-2 or TRBV6-3 and J usage is TRBJ1-1; 7 nucleotides align to TRBD1. Germline V gives CDR1 MNHEY, CDR2 SVGEGT. This CDR3 has 14 residues. Trimming at V came to 6 bases and at J to 5 bases, leaving 9 bases not matched to a gene. The CDR3 sequence: CASSYRQGWTEAFF. The DNA of the CDR3 is TGTGCCAGCAGCTACCGACAGGGTTGGACTGAAGCTTTCTTT.

V gene TRBV6-6 combines with J gene TRBJ2-2; D is perhaps TRBD1 (5 bases). V lost 6 bases to trimming and J lost 9 bases, with 17 bases between them. The V gene's germline CDR1 is MNHNY and CDR2 SVGAGI (reference sequence). CDR3 size: 14 residues. The CDR3 nucleotides are TGTGCCAGCAGCCTCCCCCCGCAGGGTCGGGAGCTGTTTTTT. The encoded protein is CASSLPPQGRELFF.

This clonotype was seen at least ten times. The chain joins TRBV19 to TRBJ2-7; 9 positions match TRBD1. Germline trimming cut 7 bases from V and 5 bases from J; bases unmatched to any gene: 9. The CDR3 is made up of 14 amino acids. Germline loops: CDR1 LNHDA, CDR2 SQIVND (reference sequence). Here the CDR3 DNA reads TGTGCCAGTAACACCGGACAGGGGACCCACGAGCAGTACTTC. Translating gives CASNTGQGTHEQYF.

The chain recombines TRBV6-2 or TRBV6-3 with TRBJ2-3; TRBD1 might be the D (6 bases). The CDR3 is 15 amino acids. V was cut by 1 base and J by 3 bases, with 11 bases left in between. Germline CDR1 is MNHEY and CDR2 is SVGEGT. The CDR3 DNA follows: TGTGCCAGCAGTTACTGGGCAGGGGAAACAGATACGCAGTATTTT. Its translation: CASSYWAGETDTQYF.

This clonotype was observed many times. The rearrangement joins TRBV7-2 to TRBJ2-5; 9 bases agree with TRBD2. The CDR3 extends over 14 amino acids. Germline trimming cut 6 bases from V and 5 bases from J; bases unmatched to any gene: 7. From germline, CDR1 is SGHTA and CDR2 FQGNSA. This chain's CDR3 is CASSLGTSRETQYF. In DNA form, the CDR3 reads TGTGCCAGCAGTCTCGGGACTAGCAGGGAGACCCAGTACTTC.

This clonotype was detected a few times. This chain uses TRBV30 with TRBJ2-3; tentative D call: TRBD2 (5 bases). Germline CDR1 is GTSNPN and CDR2 is SVGIG (reference sequence). There are 13 residues in the CDR3. With 2 bases removed from V and 3 bases from J, the gap between germline ends came to 9 bases. This chain's CDR3 is CAWSRGDTDTQYF. The CDR3, as DNA: TGTGCCTGGAGTCGGGGAGATACAGATACGCAGTATTTT.

This clonotype has more than one count but fewer than ten. J is TRBJ1-2 and V is TRBV12-3 or TRBV12-4; D ambiguous. The CDR3 has 13 residues. V gave up 4 bases and J gave up 2 bases, with 8 bases separating them. This CDR3 reads CASSSPPNYGYTF. The CDR3 region has the DNA TGTGCCAGCAGTTCCCCACCGAACTATGGCTACACCTTC.

This clonotype was detected only a few times. The chain uses TRBV6-6 and TRBJ2-3; no definite D call. Between the trimmed V and J ends, which lost 4 bases and 7 bases, there was a span of 6 bases. This CDR3 region has 11 residues. Germline V gives CDR1 MNHNY, CDR2 SVGAGI (reference sequence). The DNA of the CDR3 is TGTGCCAGCAGTTGGAGTTATACGCAGTATTTT. This encodes CASSWSYTQYF.

This clonotype was seen a handful of times. The chain couples TRBV4-3 to TRBJ2-4; D assignment may be TRBD1 or TRBD2 (5 bases each). The CDR3 runs 15 residues. Per the germline V gene, CDR1 is LGHNA and CDR2 is YSLEER. Trimming stripped 0 bases from V and 6 bases from J, with 12 bases between. The CDR3 DNA sequence: TGCGCCAGCAGCCAAGACATGAGGGGTTCAAACATTCAGTACTTC. It yields the protein CASSQDMRGSNIQYF.